This T cell receptor beta chain emerged from a study of spatial heterogeneity in lung cancer. TCRdb re-called the 5' RACE reads with MiXCR, one entry per CDR3 protein. The data hold about 16,000 distinct CDR3 sequences, with 5% to 6.5% observed a single time. Time point described: blood at routine non-recurrence follow-up after resection. This clonotype was recorded at least ten times. The sequence derives from a male donor with early-stage non-small cell lung cancer. Material: PBMCs, obtained at follow-up.

CDR3 residues: CASSLGTTNTNEQFF. The CDR3 DNA reads TGTGCCAGCAGCTTGGGTACGACTAATACAAATGAGCAGTTCTTC. This chain connects TRBV7-2 to TRBJ2-1; D possibly corresponds to TRBD2 (5 bases). Germline values: CDR1 SGHTA, CDR2 FQGNSA. With 3 bases removed from V and 7 bases from J, the gap between germline ends came to 16 bases. The CDR3 runs 15 residues.